Listed here are 8 T cell receptor beta chains from one sample, sequenced in a study of Ad26.COV2.S vaccination and SARS-CoV-2 variants. Specified treatment: 15 to 20 received Ad26.COV2.S at low or high dose, single or two shots; 5 received placebo; per-sample allocation not given. Collection of the samples took place on day 63 after the first injection of vaccine or placebo. Measured with immunoSEQ multiplex PCR; TCRdb has only the in-frame clones, and not every one. The sample has hundreds of thousands of clones, about 88% seen once. The sequenced sample was peripheral blood, obtained in a trial of Ad26.COV2.S vaccine versus placebo. Every receptor here comes from a person aged 18-60 years who received the Ad26.COV2.S COVID-19 vaccine or a placebo.

The rearrangement joins TRBV6-5 to TRBJ1-3; no clear D gene. Trimming left V 4 bases short and J 0 bases short, with 13 bases between. Germline V lookup: CDR1 MNHEY, CDR2 SVGAGI. There are 16 residues in the CDR3. CDR3 sequence reads: CASSSGTALSGNTIYF. The CDR3 DNA reads as TGTGCCAGCAGTTCAGGTACAGCGCTCTCTGGAAACACCATATATTTT.

The V gene is TRBV5-1, the J gene TRBJ1-5; D gene ambiguous. This CDR3 spans 15 amino acids. Germline CDR1 reads SGHRS; CDR2 reads YFSETQ. V lost 8 bases, J lost 0 bases, and 15 bases lay in between. The CDR3 loop reads CASRRGDNSNQPQHF. Written as DNA, the CDR3 is TGCGCCAGTCGCCGGGGTGACAATAGCAATCAGCCCCAGCATTTT.

On this clone: A read error may account for a junction end that differs from germline. This chain uses TRBV6-5 with TRBJ2-7; a possible D gene is TRBD2 (7 bases). Germline V gene data show CDR1 as MNHEY and CDR2 as SVGAGI. The length of the CDR3 is 12 residues. DNA of the CDR3: TGTGCCAGCAGGTACTCGGGGGGCGCCGAGTACTTC. Encoded protein: CASRYSGGAEYF.

V usage is TRBV28 and J usage is TRBJ2-1; TRBD2 agrees at 14 bases. V shed 5 bases and J 14 bases; nucleotides not matched to a gene: 14. From germline, CDR1 is MDHEN and CDR2 SYDVKM. The CDR3 consists of 16 residues. The CDR3 sequence is CASSPPGLAGVPSKFF. CDR3 nucleotides: TGTGCCAGCAGTCCCCCGGGACTAGCGGGAGTCCCCAGTAAGTTCTTC.

The rearrangement links TRBV5-4 to TRBJ1-2; tentatively, D is TRBD1 (5 bases). Germline V gives CDR1 SGHNT, CDR2 YYREEE (reference sequence). Trimming removed 2 bases from V and 1 base from J, with 12 bases in between. The CDR3 loop spans 15 amino acids. The CDR3 nucleotides are TGTGCCAGCAGCTTTACCGGGGGATTTAACTATGGCTACACCTTC. Translation gives CASSFTGGFNYGYTF. Variable domain in full (rest from reference TRBV5-4 and TRBJ1-2): ETGVTQSPTHLIKTRGQQVTLRCSSQSGHNTVSWYQQALGQGPQFIFQYYREEENGRGNFPPRFSGLQFPNYSSELNVNALELDDSALYLCASSFTGGFNYGYTFGSGTRLTVV.

V is TRBV19 and J is TRBJ2-6, with TRBD2 matching over 7 bases. Per the germline V gene, CDR1 is LNHDA and CDR2 is SQIVND (reference sequence). The CDR3 covers 18 residues. Germline trimming cut 7 bases from V and 2 bases from J; bases unmatched to any gene: 14. The CDR3 protein is CASTPMATRGAGANVLTF. In DNA form, the CDR3 reads TGTGCCAGTACCCCGATGGCCACACGGGGGGCTGGGGCCAACGTCCTGACTTTC.

The genes are TRBV5-1 and TRBJ1-1; D is ambiguous. Looked up from germline, CDR1 is SGHRS and CDR2 is YFSETQ. The CDR3 has 13 amino acids. V lost 0 bases, J lost 4 bases, and 7 bases lay in between. CDR3 coding DNA: TGCGCCAGCAGCTTGGGGGAATCCACTGAAGCTTTCTTT. This gives the protein CASSLGESTEAFF. Full variable domain (outside the CDR3, taken from reference TRBV5-1 and TRBJ1-1): KAGVTQTPRYLIKTRGQQVTLSCSPISGHRSVSWYQQTPGQGLQFLFEYFSETQRNKGNFPGRFSGRQFSNSRSEMNVSTLELGDSALYLCASSLGESTEAFFGQGTRLTVV.

This chain connects TRBV19 to TRBJ1-4; D call uncertain. The ends were cut back, 6 bases at V and 0 bases at J, with 11 bases in the middle. The CDR3 covers 15 residues. The germline V gene has CDR1 LNHDA and CDR2 SQIVND (reference sequence). CDR3 in amino acids: CASSEREATNEKLFF. DNA for the CDR3: TGTGCCAGTAGCGAAAGAGAAGCAACTAATGAAAAACTGTTTTTT.